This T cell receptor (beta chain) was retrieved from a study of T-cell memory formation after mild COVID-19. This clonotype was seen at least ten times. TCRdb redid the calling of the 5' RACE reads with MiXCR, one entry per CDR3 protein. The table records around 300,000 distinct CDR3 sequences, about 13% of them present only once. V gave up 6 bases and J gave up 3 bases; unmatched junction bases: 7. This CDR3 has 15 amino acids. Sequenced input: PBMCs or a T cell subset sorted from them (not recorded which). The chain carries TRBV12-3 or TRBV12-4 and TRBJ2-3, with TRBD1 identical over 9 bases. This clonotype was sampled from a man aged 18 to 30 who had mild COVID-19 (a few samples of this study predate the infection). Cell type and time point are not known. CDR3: CASRTTGGVTDTQYF. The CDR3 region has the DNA TGTGCCAGCAGAACCACAGGGGGCGTAACAGATACGCAGTATTTT.